The 7 T cell receptor beta chains presented below share a single source sample, sequenced in a study of T cell responses to AZD1222 COVID-19 vaccine. Generated by immunoSEQ multiplex PCR, the TCRdb table keeps only in-frame clones and is missing some. This sample has some 130,000 clones, with about four fifths found just once. The sequencing used peripheral blood, collected on day 0 of AZD1222 vaccination. These TCRs come from an adult in good health.

The chain is built from TRBV28 and TRBJ1-4; a weak D match, TRBD1 (5 bases). There are 15 residues in the CDR3. The V end was cut by 5 bases, the J end by 5 bases, with 15 bases between. Per germline, CDR1 MDHEN and CDR2 SYDVKM. Written as DNA, the CDR3 is TGTGCCAGCAGTGGCCCCGACAGACCAAATGAAAAACTGTTTTTT. This translates into CASSGPDRPNEKLFF.

J is TRBJ1-4 and V is TRBV7-9; D remains unclear. The CDR3 runs 16 residues. Germline assignment: CDR1 SEHNR and CDR2 FQNEAQ (reference sequence). The ends were cut back, 5 bases at V and 5 bases at J, with 18 bases in the middle. The DNA of the CDR3 is TGTGCCAGCAGCCCCAGAAGTGCAGGAGGGAATGAAAAACTGTTTTTT. Translating gives CASSPRSAGGNEKLFF.

The chain joins TRBV19 to TRBJ1-5; D perhaps matches TRBD1 (6 bases). This CDR3 has 14 residues. V lost 6 bases, J lost 6 bases, and 15 bases lay in between. The germline CDR1 and CDR2 sequences are LNHDA and SQIVND (reference sequence). DNA of the CDR3: TGTGCCAGTAGCAGACGACAGGAACGTCAGCCCCAGCATTTT. This encodes CASSRRQERQPQHF.

The CDR3 bases are TGTGCCAGCAGCTCGGACAGGGCTAACTATGGCTACACCTTC. Amino acids: CASSSDRANYGYTF. The chain is built from TRBV7-2 and TRBJ1-2, with TRBD1 identical over 8 bases. Germline CDR1 is SGHTA and CDR2 is FQGNSA. The CDR3 length is 14 residues. V shed 4 bases, J shed 0 bases, and the junction held 1 base outside the gene matches.

The chain joins TRBV7-2 to TRBJ1-5; 8 bases agree with TRBD1. The CDR3 has 14 residues. The junction had 4 bases not matched to a gene; V was cut back by 6 bases and J by 3 bases. Germline V gene lookup returns CDR1 SGHTA and CDR2 FQGNSA. This CDR3 is CASRPTGVNQPQHF. CDR3 nucleotides: TGTGCCAGCAGGCCGACAGGGGTCAATCAGCCCCAGCATTTT.

The V and J genes are TRBV14 and TRBJ2-2; 9 bases map to TRBD2. V lost 6 bases, J lost 2 bases, and 1 base stayed unmatched. Per the germline V gene, CDR1 is SGHDN and CDR2 is FVKESK. The CDR3 is made up of 14 amino acids. CDR3 bases: TGTGCCAGCAGTAGCGGGGGAAACACCGGGGAGCTGTTTTTT. It codes for CASSSGGNTGELFF.

The chain has TRBV7-6 and TRBJ2-3, with 10 bases fitting TRBD2. Trimming cost V 1 base and J 5 bases; bases outside gene matches: 6. Germline V gives CDR1 SGHVS, CDR2 FNYEAQ. This CDR3 contains 16 residues. CDR3 residues: CASSLGLAGAQDTQYF. DNA for the CDR3: TGTGCCAGCAGCTTAGGGCTAGCGGGGGCCCAAGATACGCAGTATTTT.